This T cell receptor (beta chain) was captured by sequencing in a study of OX40 agonist ivuxolimab in advanced cancers. For the wider study: Ivuxolimab was a fully human IgG2 agonistic monoclonal antibody targeting the costimulatory receptor OX40 (CD134). Partial responses were achieved by three dose-escalation patients, of whom one had hepatocellular carcinoma and two had cutaneous melanoma. Intravenous ivuxolimab was administered to patients every 2 weeks at six dose levels: 0.01, 0.1, 0.3, 1.5, 3 and 10 mg/kg. The paper describes the monotherapy dose-escalation part (N of about 50 patients) of the phase I trial of ivuxolimab. Peripheral TCRbeta sequencing was intended to test whether TCR sequence diversity was altered and clonal T-cell expansion was caused by ivuxolimab. Prior anti-PD-1, anti-PD-L1 or anti-CTLA-4 therapy was permitted, and approximately 39% of dose-escalation patients had received checkpoint inhibitors. The dose-escalation cohort was roughly 87% male with a mean age of approximately 60 years, ranging from roughly 20 to 80. Among the approximately 54 dose-escalation patients, approximately 20 had hepatocellular carcinoma, about 15 melanoma, 9 renal cell carcinoma and 9 head and neck cancer.

Patients with a history of autoimmune disease or receiving systemic immunosuppression were excluded from the trial. Peripheral blood for TCR sequencing was collected from all dose cohorts at baseline, on cycle 4 day 1, and on cycle 7 day 1. Samples came from an open-label, multicenter, first-in-human phase I dose-escalation trial of ivuxolimab. Adults with locally advanced or metastatic melanoma, renal cell carcinoma, hepatocellular carcinoma or head and neck squamous cell carcinoma were enrolled in the trial. Before TCR sequencing, CD4+ T cells and CD8+ T cells were sorted from peripheral blood as separate populations. The CDR3 runs 14 residues from the cysteine to the phenylalanine. The entry retains the CDR3 DNA only, 42 bases that are in frame from base 1. CDR1 and CDR2 are drawn from the germline V gene: MNHNS, SASEGT. The investigation overall reported the following: The antigen specificity of the clonally expanded peripheral T cells was not determined. Partial responders in the 0.1-3.0 mg/kg groups had among the lowest normalized peripheral clonal expansion, especially among CD8+ T cells. Low levels of normalized T-cell clonal expansion were also seen in some patients who did not respond. Clonal expansion of both CD4+ and CD8+ blood T cells was observed from baseline to week 6 at doses 0.1 to 3.0 mg/kg. After ivuxolimab, more expanded clones were found on average in CD8+ T cells than in CD4+ T cells.

Genomic DNA was isolated from the sorted cells so that the TCRbeta CDR3 region could be sequenced. The immunoSEQ Assay was used for sequencing of TCRbeta CDR3 regions. What TCRdb holds here is the immuneACCESS table cut down to in-frame rearrangements. Part of the clones is not present; checked against another copy, under half of the missing clones reflect an unresolved V gene, and the others are unexplained. The sample data list around 70,000 clones, and 85% of these were observed just once. The ten largest clones take up around 1.8% of the sample. On this clone itself: Its target antigen remains unknown. The germline gene is not matched at one end of the junction; a read error may be the cause.

The V and J segments used are TRBV6-1 and TRBJ1-2; 9 central bases correspond to TRBD1. This TCR derives from an adult with an advanced solid tumor such as melanoma, head and neck, liver or kidney cancer. Sequenced material: CD4+ or CD8+ T cells sorted from blood, taken in a trial of the OX40 agonist ivuxolimab. Read as DNA, the sequence is TGTGCCAGCAGAGTATCTTCAAGGGGACAGGGAGTCTCCTTC. Its coded protein is CASRVSSRGQGVSF.